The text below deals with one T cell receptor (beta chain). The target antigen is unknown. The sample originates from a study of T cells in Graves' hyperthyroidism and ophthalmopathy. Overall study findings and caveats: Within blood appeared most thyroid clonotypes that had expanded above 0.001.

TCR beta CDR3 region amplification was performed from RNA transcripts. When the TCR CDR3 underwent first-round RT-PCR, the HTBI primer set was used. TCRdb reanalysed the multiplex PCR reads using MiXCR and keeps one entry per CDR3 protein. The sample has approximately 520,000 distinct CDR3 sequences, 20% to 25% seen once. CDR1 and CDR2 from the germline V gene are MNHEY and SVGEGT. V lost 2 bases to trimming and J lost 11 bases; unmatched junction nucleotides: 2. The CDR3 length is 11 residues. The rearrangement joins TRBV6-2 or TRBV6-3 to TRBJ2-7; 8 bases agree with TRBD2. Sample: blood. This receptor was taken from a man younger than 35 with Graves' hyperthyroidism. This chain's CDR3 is CASSYGREEYF. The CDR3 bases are TGTGCCAGCAGTTACGGGCGGGAGGAGTACTTC.